These T cell receptor beta chains were read from a single sample in a study of blood T cell repertoires in COVID-19. Sequenced by immunoSEQ multiplex PCR; TCRdb stores in-frame clones only, minus some. The repertoire holds a few hundred thousand clones, around nine tenths seen once, with just under 1% in the top ten. The specimen sequenced was peripheral blood. These receptors were obtained from a woman in her thirties or forties who had recovered from COVID-19. Both conserved end residues are part of each CDR3. Each record gives: V gene, J gene, D gene, clone size, CDR3 DNA, CDR3 protein. A D gene is named only where the DNA matches it firmly. Clone size is stated in some rows and not others, as once, few, many or a class when expanded.

V gene: TRBV6-2/TRBV6-3
J gene: TRBJ2-1
D gene: TRBD2
clone size: -
CDR3 DNA: TGTGCCAGCAGTCCCGGACTAGCGCCCTACAATGAGCAGTTCTTC
CDR3 protein: CASSPGLAPYNEQFF

V gene: TRBV30
J gene: TRBJ1-6
D gene: -
clone size: -
CDR3 DNA: TGTGCCTGGAAGGGGTCAGACCCCTTCTCTTATTCACCCCTCCACTTT
CDR3 protein: CAWKGSDPFSYSPLHF

V gene: TRBV27
J gene: TRBJ1-6
D gene: -
clone size: -
CDR3 DNA: TGTGCCAGCAGGATGGGGGGAGCGGGGGTTTCACCCCTCCACTTT
CDR3 protein: CASRMGGAGVSPLHF

V gene: TRBV19
J gene: TRBJ2-7
D gene: TRBD1
clone size: -
CDR3 DNA: TGTGCCAGCTCCTGGGGACAGGGGAATCGAGAGCAGTACTTC
CDR3 protein: CASSWGQGNREQYF

V gene: TRBV6-5
J gene: TRBJ1-5
D gene: -
clone size: -
CDR3 DNA: TGTGCCAGCGGAATTGGGGCCGGTCAGCCCCAGCATTTT
CDR3 protein: CASGIGAGQPQHF

V gene: TRBV21-1
J gene: TRBJ1-5
D gene: -
clone size: -
CDR3 DNA: TGTGCCAGCACGTCGGAGGGACCGAGATTACCTATTAGCAATCAGCCCCAGCATTTT
CDR3 protein: CASTSEGPRLPISNQPQHF

V gene: TRBV7-2
J gene: TRBJ2-4
D gene: -
clone size: -
CDR3 DNA: TGTGCCAGCAGCTTAGCGGTGGGCAGGTGGGGGCACATTCAGTACTTC
CDR3 protein: CASSLAVGRWGHIQYF

V gene: TRBV19
J gene: TRBJ2-1
D gene: TRBD2
clone size: many
CDR3 DNA: TGTGCCAGTCGCAGGACCCCGGGGGGCTACAATGAGCAGTTCTTC
CDR3 protein: CASRRTPGGYNEQFF

V gene: TRBV19
J gene: TRBJ1-4
D gene: -
clone size: -
CDR3 DNA: TGTGCCAGTAGTCGTTCAGGGTCGGAGGAAAAACTGTTTTTT
CDR3 protein: CASSRSGSEEKLFF

V gene: TRBV5-1
J gene: TRBJ2-7
D gene: TRBD2
clone size: -
CDR3 DNA: TGCGCCAGCAGCCCCGGGGGGACCAGCTCCTACGAGCAGTACTTC
CDR3 protein: CASSPGGTSSYEQYF

V gene: TRBV14
J gene: TRBJ2-1
D gene: TRBD2
clone size: -
CDR3 DNA: TGTGCCAGCAGCCAAGGTGGGAGGGCCAACAATGAGCAGTTCTTC
CDR3 protein: CASSQGGRANNEQFF

V gene: TRBV7-2
J gene: TRBJ2-3
D gene: -
clone size: -
CDR3 DNA: TGTGCCAGCAGCGCCCGGGGCACAGATACGCAGTATTTT
CDR3 protein: CASSARGTDTQYF

V gene: TRBV30
J gene: TRBJ2-7
D gene: -
clone size: -
CDR3 DNA: TGTGCCTGGAGTCTCGGACAGATCTACGAGCAGTACTTC
CDR3 protein: CAWSLGQIYEQYF

V gene: TRBV7-2
J gene: TRBJ2-1
D gene: -
clone size: few
CDR3 DNA: TGTGCCAGCAGCGAACTAGGGCCCCATGAGCAGTTCTTC
CDR3 protein: CASSELGPHEQFF

V gene: TRBV14
J gene: TRBJ1-2
D gene: -
clone size: -
CDR3 DNA: TGTGCCAGCAGCCAAGGGAGGAACTATGGCTACACCTTC
CDR3 protein: CASSQGRNYGYTF

V gene: TRBV5-1
J gene: TRBJ1-4
D gene: TRBD1
clone size: -
CDR3 DNA: TGCGCCAGCAGCTCCGGACAGGGGTATGAAAAACTGTTTTTT
CDR3 protein: CASSSGQGYEKLFF

V gene: TRBV6-1
J gene: TRBJ2-7
D gene: -
clone size: -
CDR3 DNA: TGTGCCAGCAGTGAAGGGAGGGGGGGACCCCGGGAGCAGTACTTC
CDR3 protein: CASSEGRGGPREQYF

V gene: TRBV10-3
J gene: TRBJ1-3
D gene: TRBD1
clone size: once
CDR3 DNA: TGTGCCTCCCGGCAGGGGGGCTCTGGAAACACCATATATTTT
CDR3 protein: CASRQGGSGNTIYF

V gene: TRBV29-1
J gene: TRBJ2-1
D gene: TRBD2
clone size: -
CDR3 DNA: TGCAGCGTTGAAGGGACTAGCGGGATCTCCTACAATGAGCAGTTCTTC
CDR3 protein: CSVEGTSGISYNEQFF

V gene: TRBV19
J gene: TRBJ2-4
D gene: -
clone size: -
CDR3 DNA: TGTGCCAGTAGTACCTCCCCTCTAGCCAAAAACATTCAGTACTTC
CDR3 protein: CASSTSPLAKNIQYF

V gene: TRBV5-1
J gene: TRBJ2-1
D gene: TRBD2
clone size: -
CDR3 DNA: TGCGCCAGCGACAAGGGGACTAGCAACCACAATGAGCAGTTCTTC
CDR3 protein: CASDKGTSNHNEQFF

V gene: TRBV27
J gene: TRBJ2-6
D gene: TRBD1
clone size: -
CDR3 DNA: TGTGCCAGCAGTCCCCGGACAGGAGGACCTTCTGGGGCCAACGTCCTGACTTTC
CDR3 protein: CASSPRTGGPSGANVLTF

V gene: TRBV20-1
J gene: TRBJ2-5
D gene: TRBD2
clone size: -
CDR3 DNA: TGCAGTGCTAGTCCCGGGACTAGCGGAGAGACCCAGTACTTC
CDR3 protein: CSASPGTSGETQYF

V gene: TRBV9
J gene: TRBJ2-1
D gene: TRBD2
clone size: -
CDR3 DNA: TGTGCCAGCAGCGTAGGGCTAGCGGGAGCCCTCAATGAGCAGTTCTTC
CDR3 protein: CASSVGLAGALNEQFF

V gene: TRBV11-3
J gene: TRBJ2-1
D gene: -
clone size: -
CDR3 DNA: TGTGCCAGCAGCCGGCGACTAGGATATGAGCAGTTCTTC
CDR3 protein: CASSRRLGYEQFF

V gene: TRBV4-2
J gene: TRBJ1-4
D gene: TRBD1
clone size: -
CDR3 DNA: TGTGCCAGCAGCCGCCCGGGACAGGGCCTGAAGGAAAAACTGTTTTTT
CDR3 protein: CASSRPGQGLKEKLFF

V gene: TRBV9
J gene: TRBJ1-2
D gene: -
clone size: -
CDR3 DNA: TGTGCCAGCAGCCCAGGCCTTGGCTACACCTTC
CDR3 protein: CASSPGLGYTF

V gene: TRBV4-1
J gene: TRBJ2-1
D gene: TRBD2
clone size: -
CDR3 DNA: TGCGCCAGCAGCCAAGAAAGGCGAGCTAGCGGGAGCTCCTACAATGAGCAGTTCTTC
CDR3 protein: CASSQERRASGSSYNEQFF

V gene: TRBV14
J gene: TRBJ1-6
D gene: TRBD1
clone size: -
CDR3 DNA: TGTGCCAGCAGCCACCGGACAGGCCCCAATTCACCCCTCCACTTT
CDR3 protein: CASSHRTGPNSPLHF

V gene: TRBV7-6
J gene: TRBJ2-7
D gene: TRBD2
clone size: -
CDR3 DNA: TGTGCCAGCAGCCTGACTAGCGGTGGGGACGAGCAGTACTTC
CDR3 protein: CASSLTSGGDEQYF

V gene: TRBV7-2
J gene: TRBJ2-3
D gene: TRBD1
clone size: -
CDR3 DNA: TGTGCCAGCAGCTTAGGAACAGGGGTTGGGGGCACAGATACGCAGTATTTT
CDR3 protein: CASSLGTGVGGTDTQYF

V gene: TRBV6-2/TRBV6-3
J gene: TRBJ2-7
D gene: TRBD2
clone size: few
CDR3 DNA: TGTGCCAGCAGTTACCGAGCGGGAGGTGGGGAGCAGTACTTC
CDR3 protein: CASSYRAGGGEQYF

V gene: TRBV6-5
J gene: TRBJ1-5
D gene: TRBD1
clone size: -
CDR3 DNA: TGTGCCAGCAGTTCACAGGGGGGTCAGCCCCAGCATTTT
CDR3 protein: CASSSQGGQPQHF

V gene: TRBV19
J gene: TRBJ1-1
D gene: TRBD1
clone size: -
CDR3 DNA: TGTGCCAGTAGTATTTCCGGGACAGGGGCCGGGTGGACTGAAGCTTTCTTT
CDR3 protein: CASSISGTGAGWTEAFF

V gene: TRBV27
J gene: TRBJ2-1
D gene: TRBD1
clone size: -
CDR3 DNA: TGTGCCAGCAGTCCCCCGACAGGGATCGGGGACAATGAGCAGTTCTTC
CDR3 protein: CASSPPTGIGDNEQFF

V gene: TRBV13
J gene: TRBJ1-1
D gene: -
clone size: -
CDR3 DNA: TGTGCCAGCAGCCCCGGGGGGGGGCCCCCCACTGAAGCTTTCTTT
CDR3 protein: CASSPGGGPPTEAFF

V gene: TRBV24-1
J gene: TRBJ2-3
D gene: TRBD2
clone size: -
CDR3 DNA: TGTGCCACCAGTAGCGGGGATACGGAGGATACGCAGTATTTT
CDR3 protein: CATSSGDTEDTQYF

V gene: TRBV11-2
J gene: TRBJ1-5
D gene: TRBD1
clone size: once
CDR3 DNA: TGTGCCAGCAGCTTAGGGAAAGGGGGCACCAGCAATCAGCCCCAGCATTTT
CDR3 protein: CASSLGKGGTSNQPQHF

V gene: TRBV21-1
J gene: TRBJ2-5
D gene: -
clone size: -
CDR3 DNA: TGTGCCAGCACCCCTGCAGGAGAGACCCAGTACTTC
CDR3 protein: CASTPAGETQYF

V gene: TRBV19
J gene: TRBJ1-1
D gene: -
clone size: -
CDR3 DNA: TGTGCCAGCTCCCCGGGGGTCCGGCGGACTGAAGCTTTCTTT
CDR3 protein: CASSPGVRRTEAFF

V gene: TRBV5-1
J gene: TRBJ2-3
D gene: TRBD2
clone size: -
CDR3 DNA: TGCGCCAGCAGCTTAGGCGGGCTAGCGGGGGCAGATACGCAGTATTTT
CDR3 protein: CASSLGGLAGADTQYF

V gene: TRBV24-1
J gene: TRBJ2-3
D gene: TRBD2
clone size: -
CDR3 DNA: TGTGCCACCAGGGAGGGGGATAGCGGGAGTTCAGATACGCAGTATTTT
CDR3 protein: CATREGDSGSSDTQYF

V gene: TRBV11-2
J gene: TRBJ2-2
D gene: -
clone size: -
CDR3 DNA: TGTGCCAGCAGCTTAATCCGGACGGGGACCGGGGAGCTGTTTTTT
CDR3 protein: CASSLIRTGTGELFF

V gene: TRBV25-1
J gene: TRBJ1-1
D gene: TRBD1
clone size: once
CDR3 DNA: TGTGCCAGCAGCCCGACAGGGGCCGGGCGGGCTTTCTTT
CDR3 protein: CASSPTGAGRAFF

V gene: TRBV5-6
J gene: TRBJ1-6
D gene: -
clone size: few
CDR3 DNA: TGTGCCAGCAGACAGTATAATTCACCCCTCCACTTT
CDR3 protein: CASRQYNSPLHF

V gene: TRBV6-5
J gene: TRBJ2-2
D gene: TRBD2
clone size: once
CDR3 DNA: TGTGCCAGCAGTTGGCTAGCGGGCACCGGGGAGCTGTTTTTT
CDR3 protein: CASSWLAGTGELFF

V gene: TRBV9
J gene: TRBJ1-4
D gene: -
clone size: -
CDR3 DNA: TGTGCCAGCAGCCCTAGGGGCGTAGAACTGTTTTTT
CDR3 protein: CASSPRGVELFF

V gene: TRBV9
J gene: TRBJ1-1
D gene: -
clone size: -
CDR3 DNA: TGTGCCAGCAGCGTAGGGGGAGCCACTGAAGCTTTCTTT
CDR3 protein: CASSVGGATEAFF